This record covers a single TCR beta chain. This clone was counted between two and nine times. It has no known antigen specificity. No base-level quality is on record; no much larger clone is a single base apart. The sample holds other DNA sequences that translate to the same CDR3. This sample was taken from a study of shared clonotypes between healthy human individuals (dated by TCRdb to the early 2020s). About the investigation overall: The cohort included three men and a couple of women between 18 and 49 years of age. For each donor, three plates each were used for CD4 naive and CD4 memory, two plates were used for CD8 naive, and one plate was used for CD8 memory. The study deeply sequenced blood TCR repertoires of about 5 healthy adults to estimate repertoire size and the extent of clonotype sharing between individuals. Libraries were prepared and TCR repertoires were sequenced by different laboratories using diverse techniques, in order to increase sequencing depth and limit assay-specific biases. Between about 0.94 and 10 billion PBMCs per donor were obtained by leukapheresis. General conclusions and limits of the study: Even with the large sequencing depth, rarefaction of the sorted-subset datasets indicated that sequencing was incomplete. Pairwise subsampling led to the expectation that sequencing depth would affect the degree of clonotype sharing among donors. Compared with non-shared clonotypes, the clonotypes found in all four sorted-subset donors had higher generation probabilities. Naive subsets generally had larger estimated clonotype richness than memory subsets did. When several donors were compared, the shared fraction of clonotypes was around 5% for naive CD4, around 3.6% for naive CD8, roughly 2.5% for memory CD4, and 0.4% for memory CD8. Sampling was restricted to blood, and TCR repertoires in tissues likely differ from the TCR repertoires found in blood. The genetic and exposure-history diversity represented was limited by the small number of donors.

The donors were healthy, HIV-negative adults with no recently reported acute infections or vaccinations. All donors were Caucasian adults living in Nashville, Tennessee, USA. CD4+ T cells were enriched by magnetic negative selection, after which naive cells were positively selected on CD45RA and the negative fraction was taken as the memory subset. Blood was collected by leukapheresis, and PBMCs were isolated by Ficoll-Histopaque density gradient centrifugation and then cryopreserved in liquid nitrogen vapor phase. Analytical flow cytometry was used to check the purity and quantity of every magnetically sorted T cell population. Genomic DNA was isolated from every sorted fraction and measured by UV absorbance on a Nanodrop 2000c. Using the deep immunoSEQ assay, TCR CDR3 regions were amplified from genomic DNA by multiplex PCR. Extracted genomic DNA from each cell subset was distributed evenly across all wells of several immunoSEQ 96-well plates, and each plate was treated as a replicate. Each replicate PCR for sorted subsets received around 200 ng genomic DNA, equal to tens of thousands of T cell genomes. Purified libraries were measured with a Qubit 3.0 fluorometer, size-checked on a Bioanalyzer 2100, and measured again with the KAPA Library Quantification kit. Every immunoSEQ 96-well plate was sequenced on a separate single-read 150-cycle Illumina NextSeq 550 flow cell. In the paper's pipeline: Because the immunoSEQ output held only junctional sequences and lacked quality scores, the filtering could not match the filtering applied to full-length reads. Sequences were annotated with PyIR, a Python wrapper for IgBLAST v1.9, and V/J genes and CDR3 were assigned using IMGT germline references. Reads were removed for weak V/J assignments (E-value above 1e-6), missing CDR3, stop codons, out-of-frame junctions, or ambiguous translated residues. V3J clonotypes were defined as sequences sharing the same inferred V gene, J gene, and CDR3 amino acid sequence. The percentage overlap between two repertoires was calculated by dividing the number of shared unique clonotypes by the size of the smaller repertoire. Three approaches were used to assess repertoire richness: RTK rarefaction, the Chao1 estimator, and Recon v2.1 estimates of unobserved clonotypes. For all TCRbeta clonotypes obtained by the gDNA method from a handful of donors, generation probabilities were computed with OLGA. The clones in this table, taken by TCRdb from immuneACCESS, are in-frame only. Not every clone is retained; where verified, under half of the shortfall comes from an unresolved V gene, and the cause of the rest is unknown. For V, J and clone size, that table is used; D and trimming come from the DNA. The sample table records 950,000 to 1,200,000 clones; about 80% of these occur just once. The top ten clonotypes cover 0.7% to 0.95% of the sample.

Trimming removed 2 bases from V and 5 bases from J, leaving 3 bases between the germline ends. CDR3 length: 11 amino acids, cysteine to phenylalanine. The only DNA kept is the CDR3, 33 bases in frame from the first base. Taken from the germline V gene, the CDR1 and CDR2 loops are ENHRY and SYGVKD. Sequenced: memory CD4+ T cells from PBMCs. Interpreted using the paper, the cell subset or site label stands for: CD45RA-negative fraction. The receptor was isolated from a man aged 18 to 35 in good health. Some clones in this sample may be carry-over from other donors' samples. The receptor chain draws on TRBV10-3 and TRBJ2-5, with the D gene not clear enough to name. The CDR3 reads CAISETETQYF. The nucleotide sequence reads TGTGCCATCAGTGAGACGGAGACCCAGTACTTC.